One sample yielded the 26 T cell receptor beta chains listed below, sequenced in a study of T cells after yellow fever vaccination (dated by TCRdb to between 2017 and 2020). The library was built by means of 5' RACE. These reads were obtained on an Illumina HiSeq 2500. The public reads were run again by TCRdb, first through fastp at Q25 and then through MiXCR, and only productive beta chains were kept. Rows are unified per CDR3 protein, each entry keeping the most common DNA and genes. The sample table shows hundreds of thousands of distinct CDR3 sequences, and roughly 17% are seen once. Of the sample, approximately 15% is held by the ten largest clones. Reading the label with the study, this specimen's treatment or condition is: live attenuated yellow fever vaccine strain. The specimen comprised PBMCs, sampled 4 to 5 days after the first yellow fever vaccination. The receptors stem from a man aged 18 to 30 who received the YFV17D yellow fever vaccine.

This chain uses TRBV20-1 with TRBJ2-5, with 13 bases matching TRBD2. The V segment lost 6 bases and the J segment 2 bases; nucleotides outside the gene matches: 3. The germline V gene encodes CDR1 DFQATT and CDR2 SNEGSKA (reference sequence). The CDR3 has 14 amino acids. The CDR3 is CSAPGLAGQETQYF. CDR3 nucleotides: TGCAGTGCCCCGGGACTAGCGGGGCAAGAGACCCAGTACTTC.

This clonotype was detected only a few times. The chain couples TRBV5-1 to TRBJ1-1, with unresolved D. V was trimmed by 4 bases and J by 6 bases, leaving 16 bases between them. CDR3 size: 14 residues. Germline V lookup: CDR1 SGHRS, CDR2 YFSETQ. As DNA, the CDR3 is TGCGCCAGCAGCCTCGAGGGTGGATTCGCTGAAGCTTTCTTT. Translated: CASSLEGGFAEAFF.

The table lists this clonotype with many counts. CDR3 loop: CASSQTTGTGGEPQHF. The CDR3 DNA follows: TGTGCCAGCTCACAAACGACCGGGACAGGGGGAGAGCCCCAGCATTTT. The rearrangement uses TRBV18 and TRBJ1-5, with TRBD1 matching over 11 bases. From germline, CDR1 is KGHSH and CDR2 LQKENI. The J segment lost 8 bases and the V segment lost 4 bases, leaving 10 bases of the junction unmatched. The CDR3 is 16 residues long.

The chain has TRBV24-1 and TRBJ2-3; 9 bases line up with TRBD2. The V segment lost 6 bases and the J segment 6 bases; nucleotides outside the gene matches: 6. Per germline, CDR1 KGHDR and CDR2 SFDVKD. This CDR3 is 14 amino acids long. The CDR3: CATSPSGKGDTQYF. For the CDR3, the DNA is TGTGCCACCAGTCCTAGCGGGAAAGGGGATACGCAGTATTTT.

This clonotype was seen a few times. The chain combines TRBV7-2 with TRBJ2-1, with D unclear. The V gene lost 2 bases and the J gene lost 4 bases, with 6 bases spanning the gap. The CDR3 is made up of 13 amino acids. Per germline, CDR1 SGHTA and CDR2 FQGNSA. Here the CDR3 reads CASSLFGYNEQFF. The DNA for the CDR3 is TGTGCCAGCAGCTTATTCGGTTACAATGAGCAGTTCTTC.

The chain joins TRBV20-1 to TRBJ2-5; 7 bases line up with TRBD1. Germline-derived CDR1 and CDR2 are DFQATT and SNEGSKA (reference sequence). The CDR3 length is 14 residues. V lost 4 bases, J lost 5 bases, and 10 bases stayed unmatched. CDR3: CSATGQPGRETQYF. In DNA, the CDR3 is TGCAGTGCTACGGGACAGCCCGGACGGGAGACCCAGTACTTC.

This clonotype was picked up a small number of times. The chain is built from TRBV5-5 and TRBJ2-3, with D maybe TRBD2 (6 bases). This CDR3 is 16 amino acids long. CDR1 is SGHKS and CDR2 is YYEKEE in the germline V gene (reference sequence). Trimming stripped 4 bases from V and 6 bases from J, with 21 bases between. The CDR3 loop reads CASSAPGLQIGDTQYF. CDR3 nucleotides: TGTGCCAGCAGCGCACCGGGACTCCAAATTGGGGATACGCAGTATTTT.

This clonotype was seen many times. This rearrangement joins TRBV12-3 or TRBV12-4 to TRBJ1-5, with 7 bases identical to TRBD1. The trim removed 7 bases at V and 6 bases at J, leaving 6 bases unmatched. The CDR3 consists of 13 residues. CDR3 DNA sequence: TGTGCCAGCACTCAGGGGGTGGGTCAGCCCCAGCATTTT. Residues: CASTQGVGQPQHF.

In its sample, this clonotype was seen a few times. The chain carries TRBV10-3 and TRBJ1-1; no clear D. There are 16 residues in the CDR3. Germline V gene sequence: CDR1 ENHRY, CDR2 SYGVKD. V was shortened by 7 bases and J by 1 base, with 19 bases between the two germline ends. CDR3 protein: CAINGRPGEGNTEAFF. CDR3 DNA: TGTGCCATCAATGGTCGCCCAGGAGAGGGGAACACTGAAGCTTTCTTT.

To note about this clonotype: The CDR3 does not close with the conserved phenylalanine or tryptophan, likely indicating a read error. The chain uses TRBV7-2 and TRBJ1-1; perhaps TRBD1 as D (5 bases). CDR1 is SGHTA, CDR2 FQGNSA, per germline. The CDR3 runs 15 residues. V was shortened by 5 bases and J by 5 bases, with 18 bases between the two germline ends. In DNA, the CDR3 is TGTGCCAGCAGCCTAACCTACGGGGGAGCTACTGAAGCTTTCTCT. Protein sequence: CASSLTYGGATEAFS.

In this sample, this clonotype turned up a few times. The chain recombines TRBV4-3 with TRBJ2-7; D ambiguous. Trimming left V 1 base short and J 7 bases short, with 8 bases between. Germline lookup yields CDR1 LGHNA and CDR2 YSLEER. This CDR3 has 12 amino acids. The chain's CDR3 is CASSQGGREQYV. CDR3 coding DNA: TGCGCCAGCAGCCAAGGTGGACGGGAGCAGTACGTC.

There are a few counts of this clonotype. The rearrangement uses TRBV12-3 or TRBV12-4 and TRBJ1-2; no firm D call. Trimming pared 5 bases from V and 8 bases from J, leaving 27 bases between. The CDR3 covers 17 residues. The CDR3 protein is CASSINLRTPLLGGYTF. The CDR3 nucleotides read TGTGCCAGCAGTATTAACCTCCGGACCCCCCTTTTGGGCGGCTACACCTTC.

V is TRBV6-5 and J is TRBJ2-3, with a possible D match to TRBD1 (6 bases). The V end was cut by 0 bases, the J end by 5 bases, with 18 bases between. The CDR3 has 17 amino acids. The germline CDR1 and CDR2 sequences are MNHEY and SVGAGI. The CDR3 loop reads CASSYSTGRDMIDTQYF. Written as DNA, the CDR3 is TGTGCCAGCAGTTACTCGACAGGTCGGGACATGATAGATACGCAGTATTTT.

The gene calls are TRBV6-2 or TRBV6-3 and TRBJ2-2; 10 bases are a match to TRBD2. J was trimmed by 6 bases and V by 7 bases; bases with no gene match: 14. Germline V gene lookup returns CDR1 MNHEY and CDR2 SVGEGT. The CDR3 runs 17 residues. For the CDR3, the DNA is TGTGCCAGCACCCCGAGGGTACTAGCGGGGACCTCCGGGGAGCTGTTTTTT. This encodes CASTPRVLAGTSGELFF.

The rearrangement links TRBV6-1 to TRBJ1-1, with unresolved D. Germline CDR1 MNHNS, CDR2 SASEGT. V was pared by 5 bases and J by 5 bases, with 15 bases between. This CDR3 is built from 14 residues. The CDR3 region has the DNA TGTGCCAGCAGTCGCCTGGGCGAGCGGACTGAAGCTTTCTTT. Translated: CASSRLGERTEAFF.

The CDR3 region is CASSPWTGVGTDTQYF. The DNA for the CDR3 is TGTGCCAGCAGTCCCTGGACAGGGGTGGGCACAGATACGCAGTATTTT. This chain uses TRBV7-9 with TRBJ2-3, with 9 bases matching TRBD1. The CDR3 has 16 amino acids. Germline V CDR1 and CDR2: SEHNR, FQNEAQ (reference sequence). Trimming cost V 6 bases and J 1 base; bases outside gene matches: 8.

J is TRBJ2-5 and V is TRBV28; D perhaps matches TRBD1 (5 bases). Germline-derived CDR1 and CDR2 are MDHEN and SYDVKM. V shed 8 bases and J shed 2 bases, with 18 bases lying between them. CDR3 length equals 15 residues. DNA for the CDR3: TGTGCCAGCGGCTTTAGGGGTTACGTTCAAGAGACCCAGTACTTC. Protein: CASGFRGYVQETQYF.

This clonotype has a handful of counts. The rearrangement joins TRBV7-2 to TRBJ1-1; D possibly corresponds to TRBD1 (6 bases). CDR3 length equals 13 residues. V lost 0 bases and J 8 bases, leaving 10 bases between the germline ends. Looked up from germline, CDR1 is SGHTA and CDR2 is FQGNSA. The DNA for the CDR3 is TGTGCCAGCAGCTTAGCTAGGGGGACCGAAGCTTTCTTT. Translation: CASSLARGTEAFF. The whole variable domain, filled in from reference TRBV7-2 and TRBJ1-1, reads GAGVSQSPSNKVTEKGKDVELRCDPISGHTALYWYRQSLGQGLEFLIYFQGNSAPDKSGLPSDRFSAERTGGSVSTLTIQRTQQEDSAVYLCASSLARGTEAFFGQGTRLTVV.

The chain employs TRBV5-1 and TRBJ2-4, with D perhaps TRBD1 or TRBD2 (5 bases each). The CDR3 extends over 16 amino acids. The germline CDR1 and CDR2 sequences are SGHRS and YFSETQ. V was trimmed by 3 bases and J by 5 bases, leaving 18 bases between them. The chain's CDR3 is CASSSSPGTEQNIQYF. The CDR3 DNA sequence: TGCGCCAGCAGCTCCTCCCCTGGGACGGAGCAAAACATTCAGTACTTC.

This clonotype has a handful of counts. This sequence joins TRBV18 and TRBJ1-5; D gene unclear. Between the trimmed V and J ends, which lost 4 bases and 3 bases, there was a span of 7 bases. The CDR3 loop spans 13 amino acids. Germline assignment: CDR1 KGHSH and CDR2 LQKENI. For the CDR3, the DNA is TGTGCCAGCTCACAACAGCCCAATCAGCCCCAGCATTTT. It specifies CASSQQPNQPQHF.

The V call is TRBV25-1, the J call TRBJ1-3; D unclear. The CDR3 is 14 amino acids. V lost 3 bases and J 4 bases, leaving 10 bases between the germline ends. Germline V CDR1 and CDR2: MGHDK, SYGVNS. CDR3 in DNA: TGTGCCAGCAGTGACCGTATGGGAGGAAACACCATATATTTT. Translated: CASSDRMGGNTIYF.

A few counts support this clonotype. The rearrangement links TRBV6-1 to TRBJ1-2; 11 bases agree with TRBD1. CDR3 length: 15 amino acids. Germline V gene data show CDR1 as MNHNS and CDR2 as SASEGT. J gave up 7 bases and V 2 bases, and 6 bases lay outside the gene matches. The DNA for the CDR3 is TGTGCCAGCAGTGAAAGCGGACAGGGGGCGCGTGGCTACACCTTC. It translates to CASSESGQGARGYTF.

This clonotype has just a few counts. The chain joins TRBV11-3 to TRBJ2-7; TRBD1 matches 9 bases. J was trimmed by 2 bases and V by 1 base; bases with no gene match: 6. Germline lookup yields CDR1 SGHNT and CDR2 YENEEA. This CDR3 is 16 amino acids long. The CDR3 DNA reads TGTGCCAGCAGCTTAGGGGGACAGGGATCAACCTACGAGCAGTACTTC. This gives the protein CASSLGGQGSTYEQYF.

CDR3 residues: CASSPDRVDYEQFF. CDR3 coding DNA: TGCGCCAGCAGTCCGGACAGGGTGGACTATGAGCAGTTCTTC. The chain employs TRBV10-2 and TRBJ2-1; TRBD1 matches at 8 bases. The trim removed 5 bases at V and 8 bases at J, leaving 8 bases unmatched. This CDR3 is 14 amino acids long. Germline V gene data show CDR1 as WSHSY and CDR2 as SAAADI.

The chain has TRBV7-9 and TRBJ1-1; D is undetermined. Germline CDR1 and CDR2: SEHNR and FQNEAQ (reference sequence). This CDR3 is built from 11 residues. V lost 10 bases, J lost 3 bases, and 9 bases lay in between. CDR3 residues: CAINGDTEAFF. The CDR3 coding sequence is TGTGCCATCAACGGGGACACTGAAGCTTTCTTT. Based on the CDR3 plus reference TRBV7-9 and TRBJ1-1, the full variable domain is DTGVSQNPRHKITKRGQNVTFRCDPISEHNRLYWYRQTLGQGPEFLTYFQNEAQLEKSRLLSDRFSAERPKGSFSTLEIQRTEQGDSAMYLCAINGDTEAFFGQGTRLTVV.

This clonotype was detected many times. V is TRBV7-9 and J is TRBJ2-1; D is tentatively TRBD1 or TRBD2 (7 bases each). CDR3 length equals 16 residues. V dropped 4 bases and J dropped 4 bases, with 17 bases sitting between them. The germline V gene has CDR1 SEHNR and CDR2 FQNEAQ (reference sequence). The CDR3 DNA reads as TGTGCCAGCAGCTATCTTCCCAGGGGGGGATACAATGAGCAGTTCTTC. Its protein is CASSYLPRGGYNEQFF.